This T cell receptor beta chain was observed in a study of blood T cell repertoires in COVID-19. CDR1 and CDR2 from the germline V gene are MNHEY and SVGAGI. The CDR3 consists of 15 residues. The ends lost 6 bases at V and 4 bases at J; junction bases unmatched: 9. Generated by immunoSEQ multiplex PCR, the TCRdb table keeps only in-frame clones and is missing some. Of about 52,000 clones in the sample, over 75% are singletons; the top ten hold 11%. The rearrangement uses TRBV6-5 and TRBJ1-5, with 7 nucleotides matching TRBD1. The receptor's source is an elderly man with COVID-19, enrolled during active disease. Sequences were obtained from peripheral blood. Here the CDR3 reads CASSLSWDRNQPQHF. The DNA for the CDR3 is TGTGCCAGCAGCCTTAGTTGGGACAGAAATCAGCCCCAGCATTTT.